Following are 14 T cell receptor beta chains from one sample sequenced in a study of T cell responses to AZD1222 COVID-19 vaccine. The method was immunoSEQ multiplex PCR; TCRdb's version includes in-frame clones alone and lacks a portion of them. The profile shows over 140,000 clones, roughly 92% of them singletons. Sequenced material: peripheral blood, taken on day 0 of AZD1222 vaccination. Receptors were obtained from an adult in good health.

The rearrangement uses TRBV6-2 or TRBV6-3 and TRBJ1-1; D ambiguous. In germline, CDR1 is MNHEY, CDR2 SVGEGT. The V end lost 2 bases, the J end lost 1 base, and 5 bases lay between the germline ends. The CDR3 totals 13 residues. This CDR3 is CASSYGRNTEAFF. The CDR3 DNA is TGTGCCAGCAGTTACGGCCGGAACACTGAAGCTTTCTTT.

This clone was seen once. CDR3 bases: TGTGCCAGCAGCCGTCCGGGACTAGCGGGTGGGGATGAGCAGTTCTTC. This encodes CASSRPGLAGGDEQFF. The chain has TRBV4-2 and TRBJ2-1; 12 nucleotides agree with TRBD2. Germline V CDR1 and CDR2: LGHNA, YNFKEQ. Losses at the gene ends were 4 bases for V and 8 bases for J; bases not matched to a gene: 9. The CDR3 consists of 16 residues.

This clone occurred a few times. The V gene is TRBV6-4, the J gene TRBJ1-6, with TRBD1 matching over 8 bases. This CDR3 is 15 amino acids long. V lost 6 bases to trimming and J lost 8 bases; unmatched junction nucleotides: 9. The germline gives CDR1 MRHNA, CDR2 SNTAGT. The CDR3 sequence: CASSLRTGRDSPLHF. The CDR3 bases are TGTGCCAGCAGCCTAAGGACAGGGAGGGATTCACCCCTCCACTTT.

The chain combines TRBV6-5 with TRBJ2-2; D is undetermined. The CDR3 contains 12 residues. V dropped 8 bases and J dropped 7 bases, with 11 bases sitting between them. The germline V gene encodes CDR1 MNHEY and CDR2 SVGAGI. As DNA, the CDR3 is TGTGCCAGCGCCCTAGGATTCGGGGAGCTGTTTTTT. It specifies CASALGFGELFF.

CDR3 loop: CASSSRNTGETQYF. CDR3 DNA: TGTGCCAGCAGTTCACGAAACACGGGAGAGACCCAGTACTTC. The V and J genes are TRBV27 and TRBJ2-5; D is undetermined. The CDR3 is made up of 14 amino acids. V was clipped by 4 bases and J by 4 bases, with 13 bases between them. The germline CDR1 and CDR2 sequences are MNHEY and SMNVEV (reference sequence).

The chain combines TRBV28 with TRBJ2-2; TRBD2 matches 7 bases. V shed 2 bases and J 6 bases; nucleotides not matched to a gene: 6. Germline V gene data show CDR1 as MDHEN and CDR2 as SYDVKM. The CDR3 is made up of 15 amino acids. The CDR3 DNA reads TGTGCCAGCAGTTTAAGTGGGACTATGCCCGGGGAGCTGTTTTTT. Amino acid sequence: CASSLSGTMPGELFF.

The chain joins TRBV5-1 to TRBJ2-7, with 7 bases aligning to TRBD1. Germline assignment: CDR1 SGHRS and CDR2 YFSETQ. CDR3 length: 14 amino acids. V lost 2 bases to trimming and J lost 6 bases; unmatched junction nucleotides: 8. The CDR3, as DNA: TGCGCCAGCAGCTTCACCGGGGACAGCGTCGAGCAGTACTTC. It codes for CASSFTGDSVEQYF.

The chain combines TRBV5-6 with TRBJ1-6, with unresolved D. CDR1 is SGHDT and CDR2 is YYEEEE in the germline V gene. V dropped 0 bases and J dropped 10 bases, with 17 bases sitting between them. This CDR3 is 16 amino acids long. CDR3 residues: CASSLAEYSFGSPLHF. CDR3 bases: TGTGCCAGCAGCTTGGCCGAGTATTCGTTCGGATCACCCCTCCACTTT.

J is TRBJ1-2 and V is TRBV29-1; the D gene is possibly TRBD1 (6 bases). This CDR3 spans 14 amino acids. Germline CDR1 reads SQVTM; CDR2 reads ANQGSEA. With 7 bases removed from V and 8 bases from J, the gap between germline ends came to 23 bases. The CDR3 DNA sequence: TGCAGCGCTGTGACAGGCGTCTCAACGGGGGGCTACACCTTC. Translation: CSAVTGVSTGGYTF.

This chain uses TRBV9 with TRBJ2-3, with 11 bases identical to TRBD2. The CDR3 has 18 amino acids. Germline V gene sequence: CDR1 SGDLS, CDR2 YYNGEE. With 0 bases clipped from V and 0 bases from J, the junction kept 6 bases outside the gene matches. The CDR3 here is CASSVGPASGGSTDTQYF. The DNA for the CDR3 is TGTGCCAGCAGCGTAGGACCTGCTAGCGGGGGGAGCACAGATACGCAGTATTTT.

This chain connects TRBV5-6 to TRBJ1-4; the match to TRBD1 covers 7 bases. The junction had 3 bases not matched to a gene; V was cut back by 4 bases and J by 3 bases. CDR1 is SGHDT, CDR2 YYEEEE, per germline. This CDR3 comprises 14 residues. The CDR3 coding sequence is TGTGCCAGCAGCGTGGGACAGCCTAATGAAAAACTGTTTTTT. It yields the protein CASSVGQPNEKLFF.

V gene TRBV27 combines with J gene TRBJ2-1; a weak D match, TRBD1 (6 bases). V lost 3 bases and J 2 bases, leaving 11 bases between the germline ends. This CDR3 is built from 15 residues. From germline, CDR1 is MNHEY and CDR2 SMNVEV (reference sequence). The CDR3 reads CASSFEGVTYNEQFF. The DNA of the CDR3 is TGTGCCAGCAGTTTTGAGGGGGTGACCTACAATGAGCAGTTCTTC.

Here the CDR3 DNA reads TGTGCCAGCAGTCGGGGGCAGGGGGCCTTTGGCTATGGCTACACCTTC. This gives the protein CASSRGQGAFGYGYTF. The chain combines TRBV28 with TRBJ1-2, with 8 bases lining up with TRBD1. V dropped 5 bases and J dropped 4; count of bases not matched to a gene: 12. Germline-derived CDR1 and CDR2 are MDHEN and SYDVKM. The CDR3 totals 16 residues.

V is TRBV13 and J is TRBJ2-7, with 13 bases identical to TRBD2. Germline CDR1 is PRHDT and CDR2 is FYEKMQ (reference sequence). This CDR3 comprises 16 residues. V lost 5 bases to trimming and J lost 1 base; unmatched junction nucleotides: 5. The CDR3 DNA is TGTGCCAGCAGCCCAGGACTAGCGGGAGCGTCCTACGAGCAGTACTTC. Protein: CASSPGLAGASYEQYF. Drawing the rest from reference TRBV13 and TRBJ2-7, the complete variable domain is AAGVIQSPRHLIKEKRETATLKCYPIPRHDTVYWYQQGPGQDPQFLISFYEKMQSDKGSIPDRFSAQQFSDYHSELNMSSLELGDSALYFCASSPGLAGASYEQYFGPGTRLTVT.